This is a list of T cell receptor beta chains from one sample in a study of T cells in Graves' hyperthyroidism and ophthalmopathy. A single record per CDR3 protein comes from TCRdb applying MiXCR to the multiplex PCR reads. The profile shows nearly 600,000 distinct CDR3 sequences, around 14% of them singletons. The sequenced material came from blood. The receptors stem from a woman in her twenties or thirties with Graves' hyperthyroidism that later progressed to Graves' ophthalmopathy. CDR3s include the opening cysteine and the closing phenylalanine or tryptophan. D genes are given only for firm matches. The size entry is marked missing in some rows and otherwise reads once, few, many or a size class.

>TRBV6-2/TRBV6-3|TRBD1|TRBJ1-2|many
TGTGCCAGCAGTGGGACAGGGGCGGCCTATGGCTACACCTTC
CASSGTGAAYGYTF
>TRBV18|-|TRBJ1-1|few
TGTGCCAGCAGCTTATTAGAAGATTGGGAAGCTTTCTTT
CASSLLEDWEAFF
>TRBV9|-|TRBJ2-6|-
TGTGCCAGCAGCGTAGGGACACTCTCTGGGGCCAACGTCCTGACTTTC
CASSVGTLSGANVLTF
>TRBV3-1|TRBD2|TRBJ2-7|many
TGTGCCAGCAGCCAAAGGGGCAGCGGGAGTATGTACGAGCAGTACTTC
CASSQRGSGSMYEQYF
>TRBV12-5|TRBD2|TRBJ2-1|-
TGTGCTAGTGGTTTGGGGGCCGGGACTAGCGGGAGGAGCTCCTACAATGAGCAGTTCTTC
CASGLGAGTSGRSSYNEQFF
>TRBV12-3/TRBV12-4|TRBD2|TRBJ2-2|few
TGTGCCAGCAGTATAGGACTAGCGGGAGTTCAGGGTACCGGGGAGCTGTTTTTT
CASSIGLAGVQGTGELFF
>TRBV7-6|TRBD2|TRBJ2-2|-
TGTGCCAGCAGCTTCCCTCCGAGCGGGAGTCAGATCGGGGAGCTGTTTTTT
CASSFPPSGSQIGELFF
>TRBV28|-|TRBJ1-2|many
TGTGCCAGCAGTTTAATCACGGACTCCTATGGCTACACCTTC
CASSLITDSYGYTF
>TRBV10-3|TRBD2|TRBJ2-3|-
TGTGCCATCACCCCGGAGGGACTAGCGGGAGTCCTCCCTAGCACAGATACGCAGTATTTT
CAITPEGLAGVLPSTDTQYF
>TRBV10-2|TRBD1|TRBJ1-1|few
TGCGCCAGCAGGGACAAGGGGGCGGTGAACACTGAAGCTTTCTTT
CASRDKGAVNTEAFF
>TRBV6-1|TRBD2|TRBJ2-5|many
TGTGCCAGCAGGGCCTCCATGCGGGAGGCCCGCGCGGAGACCCAGTACTTC
CASRASMREARAETQYF
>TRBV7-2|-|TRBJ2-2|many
TGTGCCAGCAGCACCCAACAGGGAGGGACCGGGGAGCTGTTTTTT
CASSTQQGGTGELFF
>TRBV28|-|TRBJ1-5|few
TGTGCCAGCAGTTTATTAAAGGGTGGAGGAGGGGGCAATCAGCCCCAGCATTTT
CASSLLKGGGGGNQPQHF
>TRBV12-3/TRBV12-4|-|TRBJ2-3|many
TGTGCCAGCAGTTCTGGGACCTTCACAGATACGCAGTATTTT
CASSSGTFTDTQYF
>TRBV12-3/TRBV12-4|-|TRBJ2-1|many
TGTGCCAGCAGTTTAGCTGACAGTTCCTACAATGAGCAGTTCTTC
CASSLADSSYNEQFF
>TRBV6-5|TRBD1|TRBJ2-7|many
TGTGCCAGCAGTTACTCGAAAGGGACAGCCTACTACGAGCAGTACTTC
CASSYSKGTAYYEQYF
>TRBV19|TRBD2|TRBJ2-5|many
TGTGCCAGTAGTATCGGGGCGGGAGGAGGGGAGACCCAGTACTTC
CASSIGAGGGETQYF
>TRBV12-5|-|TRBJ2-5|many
TGTGCTAGTGGTTGGGACCACCAAGAGACCCAGTACTTC
CASGWDHQETQYF
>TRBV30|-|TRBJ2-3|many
TGTGCCTGCCCCACGTGGCGAGCGGAAGGAAAAACCTACACAGATACGCAGTATTTT
CACPTWRAEGKTYTDTQYF
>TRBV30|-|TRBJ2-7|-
TGTGCCTGGAGTGAAGGGAACGAGCAGTACTTC
CAWSEGNEQYF
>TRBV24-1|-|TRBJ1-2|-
TGTGCCACCAGTTCGGGACCGATAGGGAACTATGGCTACACCTTC
CATSSGPIGNYGYTF
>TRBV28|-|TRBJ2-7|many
TGTGCCAGCAGCACGGTGGCCTACGAGCAGTACTTC
CASSTVAYEQYF
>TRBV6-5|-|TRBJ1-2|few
TGTGCCAGCATTACCGGGGGGCCCTATGGCTACACCTTC
CASITGGPYGYTF
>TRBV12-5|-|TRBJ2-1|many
TGTGCTAGTGGGGTGCTGGGACCTGCCTACAATGAGCAGTTCTTC
CASGVLGPAYNEQFF
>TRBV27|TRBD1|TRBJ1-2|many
TGTGCCAGCGGCCCTGGGACAGGGGTCTTCTATGGCTACACCTTC
CASGPGTGVFYGYTF
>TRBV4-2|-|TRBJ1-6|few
TGTGCCAGCAGCCAAGCCGGTGTTTCCTATAATTCACCCCTCCACTTT
CASSQAGVSYNSPLHF
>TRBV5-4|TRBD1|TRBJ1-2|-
TGTGCCAGCAGCTCCGTACCCCCCACAGGGGACTGGAACTATGGCTACACCTTC
CASSSVPPTGDWNYGYTF
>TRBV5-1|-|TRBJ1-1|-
TGCGCCAGCTGCAGCGGCACTGAAGCTTTCTTT
CASCSGTEAFF
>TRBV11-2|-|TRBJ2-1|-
TGTGCCAGCAGCTCGCAGGGAGACTCCTACAATGAGCAGTTCTTC
CASSSQGDSYNEQFF
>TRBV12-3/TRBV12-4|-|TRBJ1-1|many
TGTGCCAGCATAGGCAGGAGAGGACAGCATGGTTTCTTT
CASIGRRGQHGFF
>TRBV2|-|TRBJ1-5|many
TGTGCCAGCAGTGAGAGCAGGGACAATCAGCCCCAGCATTTT
CASSESRDNQPQHF
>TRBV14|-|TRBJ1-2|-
TGTGCCAGCAGTGTCGGAACTGAGGGCTATGGCTACACCTTC
CASSVGTEGYGYTF
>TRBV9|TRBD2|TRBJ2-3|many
TGTGCCAGCAGCGTCCCACTAGCGGGAGGAGCAGATACGCAGTATTTT
CASSVPLAGGADTQYF
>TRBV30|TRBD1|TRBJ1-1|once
TGTGCCTGGAGGACAGGGGAGAACACTGAAGCTTTCTTT
CAWRTGENTEAFF
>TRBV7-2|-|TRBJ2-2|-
TGTGCCAGCAGCCCGGGAGAAAGCTTCCCCGGGGAGCTGTTTTTT
CASSPGESFPGELFF
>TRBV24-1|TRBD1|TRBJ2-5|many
TGTGCCACCAGTGGCCGGACAGGGGGGGAAGAGACCCAGTACTTC
CATSGRTGGEETQYF
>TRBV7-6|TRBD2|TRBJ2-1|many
TGTGCCAGCAGCGGCGGGAGGGCAGGCAATGAGCAGTTCTTC
CASSGGRAGNEQFF
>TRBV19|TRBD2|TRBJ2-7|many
TGTGCCAGTACCCCGGGGACCGGGAGGGACTACGAGCAGTACTTC
CASTPGTGRDYEQYF
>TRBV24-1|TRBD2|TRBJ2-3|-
TGTGCCACCAGTGAAAGCGGGAGGAAACACACAGATACGCAGTATTTT
CATSESGRKHTDTQYF
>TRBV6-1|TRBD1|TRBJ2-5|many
TGTGCCAGCTATACCTGGACAGGGCGGCCCCAAGAGACCCAGTACTTC
CASYTWTGRPQETQYF
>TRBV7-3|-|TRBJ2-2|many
TGTGCCAGCAGCTTTTCAGGGACTGTTAACACCGGGGAGCTGTTTTTT
CASSFSGTVNTGELFF
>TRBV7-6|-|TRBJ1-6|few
TGTGCCAGCAGCAACCAGGGGTCGGATTCACCCCTCCACTTT
CASSNQGSDSPLHF